Listed below are T cell receptor beta chains from one sample, sequenced in a study of T cells in Graves' hyperthyroidism and ophthalmopathy. TCRdb independently ran MiXCR on the multiplex PCR reads; one entry per CDR3 protein. The table has around 500,000 distinct CDR3 sequences, 13% to 15% seen once. Specimen: blood. All receptors derive from a middle-aged woman with Graves' hyperthyroidism. CDR3s include the opening cysteine and the closing phenylalanine or tryptophan. The order of the fields is J gene, clone size, V gene, D gene, CDR3 protein, CDR3 DNA. The D gene is left open where the match is weak. Not every row has a clone size; where given, it reads once, few, many or a size class.

J gene: TRBJ1-2; clone size: many; V gene: TRBV20-1; D gene: TRBD1; CDR3 protein: CSARSGDRVLDGYTF; CDR3 DNA: TGCAGTGCTAGATCTGGGGACAGGGTCCTGGATGGCTACACCTTC
J gene: TRBJ2-3; clone size: many; V gene: TRBV3-1; D gene: -; CDR3 protein: CASSRRDWGYSTDTQYF; CDR3 DNA: TGTGCCAGCAGCCGCAGGGACTGGGGTTATAGCACAGATACGCAGTATTTT
J gene: TRBJ2-5; clone size: many; V gene: TRBV18; D gene: TRBD1; CDR3 protein: CASSPRAGGFGETQYF; CDR3 DNA: TGTGCCAGCTCACCACGTGCAGGGGGCTTCGGCGAGACCCAGTACTTC
J gene: TRBJ1-2; clone size: -; V gene: TRBV9; D gene: -; CDR3 protein: CASSVDQGVGYTF; CDR3 DNA: TGTGCCAGCAGCGTAGATCAAGGTGTCGGCTACACCTTC
J gene: TRBJ2-7; clone size: many; V gene: TRBV6-1; D gene: -; CDR3 protein: CASSEIGAGWTYEQYF; CDR3 DNA: TGTGCCAGCAGTGAAATTGGTGCAGGGTGGACCTACGAGCAGTACTTC
J gene: TRBJ2-5; clone size: -; V gene: TRBV11-1; D gene: TRBD2; CDR3 protein: CASSSGGRDGETQYF; CDR3 DNA: TGTGCCAGCAGCTCGGGAGGCAGGGACGGAGAGACCCAGTACTTC
J gene: TRBJ2-1; clone size: few; V gene: TRBV7-8; D gene: TRBD2; CDR3 protein: CASSLAFLAGGRNEQFF; CDR3 DNA: TGTGCCAGCAGCTTAGCGTTCCTAGCGGGAGGGAGAAATGAGCAGTTCTTC
J gene: TRBJ2-5; clone size: many; V gene: TRBV12-3/TRBV12-4; D gene: TRBD1; CDR3 protein: CASKSHRGMETQYF; CDR3 DNA: TGTGCCAGCAAGTCACACAGGGGGATGGAGACCCAGTACTTC
J gene: TRBJ2-6; clone size: many; V gene: TRBV28; D gene: TRBD1; CDR3 protein: CASYPGQGSPGANVLTF; CDR3 DNA: TGTGCCTCGTATCCGGGACAGGGTTCTCCTGGGGCCAACGTCCTGACTTTC
J gene: TRBJ2-3; clone size: many; V gene: TRBV27; D gene: TRBD2; CDR3 protein: CASSFLGAGAGGGTDTQYF; CDR3 DNA: TGTGCCAGCAGTTTTTTGGGCGCGGGAGCCGGGGGTGGCACAGATACGCAGTATTTT
J gene: TRBJ1-5; clone size: many; V gene: TRBV28; D gene: -; CDR3 protein: CASSSRTVANQPQHF; CDR3 DNA: TGTGCCAGCAGTTCCAGGACGGTCGCCAATCAGCCCCAGCATTTT
J gene: TRBJ1-1; clone size: -; V gene: TRBV12-3/TRBV12-4; D gene: TRBD1; CDR3 protein: CASRGGGGLEAFF; CDR3 DNA: TGTGCCAGCAGGGGAGGGGGCGGTCTTGAAGCTTTCTTT
J gene: TRBJ2-7; clone size: -; V gene: TRBV18; D gene: -; CDR3 protein: CASSPISGKDEQYF; CDR3 DNA: TGTGCCAGCTCACCGATTTCAGGGAAGGACGAGCAGTACTTC
J gene: TRBJ1-5; clone size: many; V gene: TRBV6-2/TRBV6-3; D gene: TRBD1; CDR3 protein: CASSYSTDRATLNQPQHF; CDR3 DNA: TGTGCCAGCAGTTACTCGACCGACAGGGCTACCTTGAATCAGCCCCAGCATTTT
J gene: TRBJ2-2; clone size: many; V gene: TRBV12-3/TRBV12-4; D gene: TRBD2; CDR3 protein: CASRPTGGITGELFF; CDR3 DNA: TGTGCCAGCAGGCCCACGGGAGGGATCACCGGGGAGCTGTTTTTT
J gene: TRBJ2-7; clone size: many; V gene: TRBV2; D gene: -; CDR3 protein: CASSEGLRTYEQYF; CDR3 DNA: TGTGCCAGCAGTGAAGGACTGAGGACCTACGAGCAGTACTTC
J gene: TRBJ2-1; clone size: many; V gene: TRBV28; D gene: TRBD2; CDR3 protein: CASRLTSGSTDEQFF; CDR3 DNA: TGTGCCAGCAGGCTGACTAGCGGGAGTACGGATGAGCAGTTCTTC
J gene: TRBJ2-7; clone size: many; V gene: TRBV7-9; D gene: TRBD1; CDR3 protein: CASSSQGAYEQYF; CDR3 DNA: TGTGCCAGCAGCTCACAGGGGGCCTACGAGCAGTACTTC
J gene: TRBJ2-5; clone size: few; V gene: TRBV5-1; D gene: -; CDR3 protein: CASSLVRTEETQYF; CDR3 DNA: TGCGCCAGCAGCTTGGTGCGGACAGAAGAGACCCAGTACTTC
J gene: TRBJ2-7; clone size: -; V gene: TRBV11-2; D gene: TRBD2; CDR3 protein: CASSLGAGANYEQYF; CDR3 DNA: TGTGCCAGCAGCTTAGGCGCGGGAGCAAACTACGAGCAGTACTTC
J gene: TRBJ2-5; clone size: many; V gene: TRBV7-2; D gene: -; CDR3 protein: CASSGGGRQETQYF; CDR3 DNA: TGTGCCAGCAGCGGGGGCGGCAGGCAAGAGACCCAGTACTTC
J gene: TRBJ2-5; clone size: many; V gene: TRBV30; D gene: -; CDR3 protein: CAWSALLGSQETQYF; CDR3 DNA: TGTGCCTGGAGTGCCCTCCTTGGAAGTCAAGAGACCCAGTACTTC
J gene: TRBJ1-1; clone size: many; V gene: TRBV5-1; D gene: -; CDR3 protein: CASSPGPGGTEAFF; CDR3 DNA: TGCGCCAGCAGTCCAGGACCCGGGGGCACTGAAGCTTTCTTT
J gene: TRBJ1-6; clone size: many; V gene: TRBV5-5; D gene: -; CDR3 protein: CASSLANGANSPLHF; CDR3 DNA: TGTGCCAGCAGCTTGGCCAATGGGGCTAATTCACCCCTCCACTTT
J gene: TRBJ1-1; clone size: -; V gene: TRBV7-9; D gene: -; CDR3 protein: CASSRGGQYTEAFF; CDR3 DNA: TGTGCCAGCAGCCGCGGGGGGCAGTACACTGAAGCTTTCTTT
J gene: TRBJ2-7; clone size: -; V gene: TRBV27; D gene: -; CDR3 protein: CASSLSRHPLEQYF; CDR3 DNA: TGTGCCAGCAGTTTATCCAGGCATCCCCTCGAGCAGTACTTC
J gene: TRBJ2-1; clone size: many; V gene: TRBV6-1; D gene: -; CDR3 protein: CASSDSSDFNNEQFF; CDR3 DNA: TGTGCCAGCAGTGATTCGTCAGATTTTAACAATGAGCAGTTCTTC
J gene: TRBJ2-1; clone size: many; V gene: TRBV20-1; D gene: -; CDR3 protein: CSARDERTTVWDEQFF; CDR3 DNA: TGCAGTGCTAGAGATGAGCGGACTACAGTCTGGGATGAGCAGTTCTTC
J gene: TRBJ2-6; clone size: few; V gene: TRBV5-1; D gene: TRBD1; CDR3 protein: CASTAIPQGAGANVLTF; CDR3 DNA: TGCGCCAGCACTGCCATCCCACAGGGGGCCGGGGCCAACGTCCTGACTTTC
J gene: TRBJ1-3; clone size: few; V gene: TRBV13; D gene: TRBD1; CDR3 protein: CASSPPTFGQGLSSGNTIYF; CDR3 DNA: TGTGCCAGCAGCCCACCTACCTTCGGACAGGGGCTTAGCTCTGGAAACACCATATATTTT
J gene: TRBJ2-3; clone size: many; V gene: TRBV4-1; D gene: TRBD2; CDR3 protein: CASSQTHLAGGPTDTQYF; CDR3 DNA: TGCGCCAGCAGCCAGACTCATCTAGCGGGAGGGCCAACAGATACGCAGTATTTT